This T cell receptor beta chain stems from a study of technical replicates of blood from a few donors. Assay used: immunoSEQ multiplex PCR; TCRdb lists only in-frame clones, some missing. The data contain over 85,000 clones, about 93% of them seen just once; the ten biggest clones take up more than 0.2%. The CDR3 runs 16 residues. From germline, CDR1 is SGDLS and CDR2 YYNGEE. Trimming took 0 bases from V and 0 from J, leaving 12 bases between them. The sequence came from a human donor in good health. The gene calls are TRBV9 and TRBJ1-1, with D possibly TRBD1 on 5 matching bases. The source material was T cells isolated from PBMCs. As DNA, the CDR3 is TGTGCCAGCAGCGTAGACACAGGATATATGAACACTGAAGCTTTCTTT. It translates to CASSVDTGYMNTEAFF.